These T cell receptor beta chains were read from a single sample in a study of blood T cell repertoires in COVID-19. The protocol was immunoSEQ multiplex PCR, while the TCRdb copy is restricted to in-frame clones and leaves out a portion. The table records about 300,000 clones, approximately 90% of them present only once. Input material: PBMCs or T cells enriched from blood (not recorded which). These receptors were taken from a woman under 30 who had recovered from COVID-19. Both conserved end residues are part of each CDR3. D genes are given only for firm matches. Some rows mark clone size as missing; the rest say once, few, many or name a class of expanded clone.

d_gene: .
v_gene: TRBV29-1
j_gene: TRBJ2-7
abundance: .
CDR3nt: TGCAGCGTTGAAGATACCGGGACAAAATACGAGCAGTACTTC
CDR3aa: CSVEDTGTKYEQYF

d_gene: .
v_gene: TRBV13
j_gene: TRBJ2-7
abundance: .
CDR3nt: TGTGCCAGCAGCCAAGCCGGGACTCTCGCCTACGAGCAGTACTTC
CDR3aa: CASSQAGTLAYEQYF

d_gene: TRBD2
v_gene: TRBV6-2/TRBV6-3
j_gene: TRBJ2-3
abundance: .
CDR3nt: TGTGCCAGCAGTTACTGGGGAGGGGGCACAGATACGCAGTATTTT
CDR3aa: CASSYWGGGTDTQYF

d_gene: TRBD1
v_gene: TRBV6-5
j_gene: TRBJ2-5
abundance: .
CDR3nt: TGTGCCAGCAGTTACTCAACAGGGGGGCAAGAGACCCAGTACTTC
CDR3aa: CASSYSTGGQETQYF

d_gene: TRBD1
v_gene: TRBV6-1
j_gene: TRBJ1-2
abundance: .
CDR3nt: TGTGCCAGCAGTGAGACAGGGGGCGATTGGTATGGCTACACCTTC
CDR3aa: CASSETGGDWYGYTF

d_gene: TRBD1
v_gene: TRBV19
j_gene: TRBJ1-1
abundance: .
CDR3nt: TGTGCCGCCCGACAGGGGGACACTGAAGCTTTCTTT
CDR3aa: CAARQGDTEAFF

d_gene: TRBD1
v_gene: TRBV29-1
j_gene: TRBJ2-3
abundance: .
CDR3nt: TGCAGCGTTGGTGGGACAGGGGTATCAGATACGCAGTATTTT
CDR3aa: CSVGGTGVSDTQYF

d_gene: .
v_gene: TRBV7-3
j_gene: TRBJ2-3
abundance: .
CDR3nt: TGTGCCAGCAGCTCGCCCCCGGGACTCGCCACAGATACGCAGTATTTT
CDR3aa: CASSSPPGLATDTQYF

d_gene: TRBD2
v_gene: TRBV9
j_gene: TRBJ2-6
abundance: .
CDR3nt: TGTGCCAGCAGCGTAGCTCTAGCGGGGGGGCCTGGGGCCAACGTCCTGACTTTC
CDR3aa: CASSVALAGGPGANVLTF

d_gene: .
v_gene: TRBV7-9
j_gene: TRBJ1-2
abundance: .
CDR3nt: TGTGCCAGCAGCTTATCTGCGAGGAGCTACACCTTC
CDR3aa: CASSLSARSYTF

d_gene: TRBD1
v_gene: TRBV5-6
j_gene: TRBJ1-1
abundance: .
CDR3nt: TGTGCCAGCAGCCTGACAGGGGTGGATACTGAAGCTTTCTTT
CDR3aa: CASSLTGVDTEAFF

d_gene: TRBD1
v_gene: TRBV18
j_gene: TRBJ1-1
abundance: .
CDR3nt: TGTGCCAGCTCCCCAGGGGGCGCGGTGAACACTGAAGCTTTCTTT
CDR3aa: CASSPGGAVNTEAFF

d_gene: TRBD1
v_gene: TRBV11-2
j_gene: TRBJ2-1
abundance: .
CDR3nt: TGTGCCAGCAGCTTAGCACAGGGGGTAGACAATGAGCAGTTCTTC
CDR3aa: CASSLAQGVDNEQFF

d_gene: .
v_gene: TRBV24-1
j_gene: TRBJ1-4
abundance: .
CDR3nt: TGTGCCACCAGCTCAGGGGCAACTAATGAAAAACTGTTTTTT
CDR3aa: CATSSGATNEKLFF

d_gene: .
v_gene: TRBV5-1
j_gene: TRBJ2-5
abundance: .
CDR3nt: TGCGCCAGCAGCCAATCAGGGGGAGGAGGAGAGACCCAGTACTTC
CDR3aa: CASSQSGGGGETQYF

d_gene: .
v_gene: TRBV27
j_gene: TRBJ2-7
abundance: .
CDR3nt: TGTGCCAGCAGTTTAATCTCGGGAGACTACGAGCAGTACTTC
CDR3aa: CASSLISGDYEQYF

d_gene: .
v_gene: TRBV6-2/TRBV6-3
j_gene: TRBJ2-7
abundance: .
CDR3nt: TGTGCCAGCAGTTACTCCTTCCGGCAGTACTTC
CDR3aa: CASSYSFRQYF

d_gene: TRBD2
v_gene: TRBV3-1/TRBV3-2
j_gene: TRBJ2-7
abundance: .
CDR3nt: TGTGCCAGCAGCCAGGGTACCCGGACTAGCTTCCACGAGCAGTACTTC
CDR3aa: CASSQGTRTSFHEQYF

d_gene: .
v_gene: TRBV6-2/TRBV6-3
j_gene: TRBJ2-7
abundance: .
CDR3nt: TGTGCCAGCAGTTACGAGGCAGGGGCTTACTACGAGCAGTACTTC
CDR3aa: CASSYEAGAYYEQYF

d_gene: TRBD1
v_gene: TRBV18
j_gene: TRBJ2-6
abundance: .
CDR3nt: TGTGCCAGCTCACTGACACGGGACAGCTCTGGGGCCAACGTCCTGACTTTC
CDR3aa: CASSLTRDSSGANVLTF

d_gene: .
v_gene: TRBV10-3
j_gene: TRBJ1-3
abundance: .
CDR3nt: TGTGCCATCAGTGAGTCGAGGTCCTCTGGAAACACCATATATTTT
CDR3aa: CAISESRSSGNTIYF

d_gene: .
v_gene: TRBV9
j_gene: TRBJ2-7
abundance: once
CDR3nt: TGTGCCAGCAGCGTAGCCGGGCAGTACTTC
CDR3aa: CASSVAGQYF

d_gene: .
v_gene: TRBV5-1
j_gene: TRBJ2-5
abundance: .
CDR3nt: TGCGCCAGCAGCCTCCAAGAGACCCAGTACTTC
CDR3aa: CASSLQETQYF

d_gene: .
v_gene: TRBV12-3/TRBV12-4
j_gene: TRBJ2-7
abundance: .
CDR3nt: TGTGCCAGCAGTCGACAATACGAGCAGTACTTC
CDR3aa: CASSRQYEQYF